This is a list of T cell receptor beta chains from one sample in a study of blood T cells in healthy people across ages. TCRdb re-derived calls from the 5' RACE reads in MiXCR, one entry per CDR3 protein. The repertoire consists of some 1.5 million distinct CDR3 sequences, with roughly 27% occurring once and the leading ten covering about 7.7%. Sequenced: blood. These receptors originate from a woman in her twenties or thirties in good health. Both conserved end residues are part of each CDR3. Fields, in order: D gene, clone size, V gene, J gene, CDR3 protein, CDR3 DNA. The D gene is left open where the match is weak. Where a row states a size, it is once, few, many or the class of an expanded clone; other rows omit it.

>NA|NA|TRBV6-2/TRBV6-3|TRBJ2-1
CASSYMRATYNEQFF
TGTGCCAGCAGTTACATGCGGGCCACCTACAATGAGCAGTTCTTC
>NA|few|TRBV7-9|TRBJ2-7
CASSGRTAHSVYEQYF
TGTGCCAGCAGCGGACGGACAGCACACTCCGTTTACGAGCAGTACTTC
>NA|NA|TRBV12-3/TRBV12-4|TRBJ2-4
CASSFFRPGANIQYF
TGTGCCAGCAGTTTCTTTCGGCCAGGAGCCAACATTCAGTACTTC
>TRBD1|NA|TRBV4-1|TRBJ1-2
CASSLTGELNYGYTF
TGCGCCAGCAGCTTGACAGGGGAATTGAACTATGGCTACACCTTC
>NA|NA|TRBV7-9|TRBJ1-2
CASSLSITGGYTF
TGTGCCAGCAGCTTAAGCATCACGGGGGGCTACACCTTC
>NA|many|TRBV7-2|TRBJ2-7
CASSAVTGRQYF
TGTGCCAGCAGCGCCGTAACGGGTAGGCAGTACTTC
>TRBD2|NA|TRBV2|TRBJ2-3
CASRTLAGGTDTQYF
TGTGCCAGCAGAACATTAGCGGGGGGCACAGATACGCAGTATTTT
>TRBD2|NA|TRBV5-6|TRBJ2-1
CASSSERGAQFF
TGTGCCAGCAGCTCTGAGCGGGGTGCGCAGTTCTTC
>NA|NA|TRBV2|TRBJ1-2
CASSERREGYTF
TGTGCCAGCAGTGAACGCAGGGAAGGCTACACCTTC
>NA|NA|TRBV3-1|TRBJ2-5
CASSQTVTQETQYF
TGTGCCAGCAGCCAGACAGTGACCCAAGAGACCCAGTACTTC
>TRBD2|NA|TRBV7-2|TRBJ2-1
CTSNRLAGYNEQFF
TGTACCAGCAACAGACTAGCGGGGTACAATGAGCAGTTCTTC
>TRBD1|NA|TRBV6-5|TRBJ2-7
CASSTTGTEFNEQYF
TGTGCCAGCAGTACGACCGGGACAGAGTTCAACGAGCAGTACTTC
>NA|NA|TRBV14|TRBJ2-5
CASSQDRAGMTQYF
TGTGCCAGCAGCCAAGACCGGGCGGGGATGACCCAGTACTTC
>NA|NA|TRBV24-1|TRBJ1-1
CATSDLRAGGTEAFF
TGTGCCACCAGTGATCTTAGGGCGGGGGGCACTGAAGCTTTCTTT
>NA|NA|TRBV7-2|TRBJ2-7
CASSLDGGGTYNEQYF
TGTGCCAGCAGCTTAGATGGGGGAGGTACCTACAATGAGCAGTACTTC
>NA|NA|TRBV28|TRBJ2-7
CASRGGGGVISRIQYF
TGTGCCAGCAGGGGGGGGGGCGGGGTCATATCCCGAATTCAGTACTTC
>NA|many|TRBV7-2|TRBJ2-5
CASSSAGQTQETQYF
TGTGCCAGCAGCTCCGCGGGGCAGACACAAGAGACCCAGTACTTC
>NA|NA|TRBV5-1|TRBJ1-2
CASSLDGRSGYGYTF
TGCGCCAGCAGCTTGGACGGCCGTTCCGGTTATGGCTACACCTTC
>NA|many|TRBV10-3|TRBJ1-2
CAISEYGGTNYGYTF
TGTGCCATCAGTGAGTACGGTGGGACGAACTATGGCTACACCTTC
>TRBD1|NA|TRBV4-3|TRBJ1-5
CASSLSRQGAQPQHF
TGCGCCAGCAGCCTTTCAAGACAGGGGGCACAGCCCCAGCATTTT
>TRBD1|NA|TRBV4-2|TRBJ2-3
CASSQGDRGREDTQYF
TGTGCCAGCAGCCAAGGGGACAGGGGGCGAGAAGATACGCAGTATTTT
>NA|many|TRBV10-3|TRBJ1-2
CAIGGTPGDYGYTF
TGTGCCATCGGGGGGACCCCCGGAGACTATGGCTACACCTTC
>NA|NA|TRBV7-2|TRBJ2-7
CASSFMGGFYEQYF
TGTGCCAGCAGCTTTATGGGGGGCTTCTACGAGCAGTACTTC
>NA|few|TRBV7-2|TRBJ2-1
CANSLGQYNEQFF
TGTGCCAACAGCTTAGGACAGTACAATGAGCAGTTCTTC
>NA|NA|TRBV5-6|TRBJ2-3
CASGLGYRDTDTQYF
TGTGCCAGCGGCTTGGGGTACAGGGACACAGATACGCAGTATTTT
>TRBD2|NA|TRBV12-3/TRBV12-4|TRBJ2-2
CASRTARERFF
TGTGCCAGCAGGACAGCGCGGGAGCGGTTTTTT
>NA|NA|TRBV6-4|TRBJ2-1
CASSAANEEGPINEQFF
TGTGCCAGCAGTGCCGCAAACGAGGAGGGGCCCATCAATGAGCAGTTCTTC
>NA|NA|TRBV5-5|TRBJ1-5
CASSLFPSDQPQHF
TGTGCCAGCAGCTTGTTTCCATCAGATCAGCCCCAGCATTTT
>NA|many|TRBV5-1|TRBJ2-5
CASRGLVQETQYF
TGCGCCAGCCGTGGACTCGTCCAAGAGACCCAGTACTTC
>NA|few|TRBV10-2|TRBJ2-5
CAGSEGGGTQYF
TGCGCCGGCTCCGAGGGGGGCGGGACCCAGTACTTC
>TRBD2|NA|TRBV12-3/TRBV12-4|TRBJ2-5
CASSPAGTSGDEQYF
TGTGCCAGCAGTCCGGCCGGGACTAGCGGGGATGAGCAGTACTTC
>TRBD1|NA|TRBV10-2|TRBJ1-2
CASREGQGARGYTF
TGCGCCAGCAGGGAGGGACAGGGGGCGCGTGGCTACACCTTC
>NA|few|TRBV12-3/TRBV12-4|TRBJ2-5
CASSLRDSRETQYF
TGTGCCAGCAGCCTCCGGGACTCAAGGGAGACCCAGTACTTC
>NA|many|TRBV5-1|TRBJ1-4
CASKRESNEKLFF
TGCGCCAGCAAGAGGGAGAGTAATGAAAAACTGTTTTTT
>TRBD2|few|TRBV30|TRBJ2-7
CAWGVGREFYEQYF
TGTGCCTGGGGAGTGGGGCGGGAGTTCTACGAGCAGTACTTC
>TRBD1|many|TRBV20-1|TRBJ2-7
CSASPTGGRNEQYF
TGCAGTGCTAGTCCGACAGGGGGTAGGAACGAGCAGTACTTC
>NA|many|TRBV20-1|TRBJ2-3
CSARDWTDTQYF
TGCAGTGCTAGAGATTGGACGGATACGCAGTATTTT
>NA|few|TRBV28|TRBJ2-7
CASSSPGRKTYEQYF
TGTGCCAGCAGTAGCCCGGGGCGGAAAACCTACGAGCAGTACTTC
>TRBD1|NA|TRBV27|TRBJ1-4
CARRETGENEKLFF
TGTGCCAGAAGGGAAACAGGGGAAAATGAAAAACTGTTTTTT
>NA|few|TRBV4-1|TRBJ1-5
CASSQDQGPAIIGPLHF
TGCGCCAGCAGCCAAGATCAGGGACCGGCGATCATCGGTCCCCTGCATTTT
>NA|NA|TRBV30|TRBJ2-1
CAWSVGAEQFF
TGTGCCTGGAGTGTAGGGGCTGAGCAGTTCTTC
>NA|few|TRBV10-2|TRBJ2-2
CASSANSYTGELFF
TGCGCCAGCAGTGCAAACAGCTACACCGGGGAGCTGTTTTTT
>TRBD2|few|TRBV18|TRBJ2-7
CASSPGGRVAYEQYF
TGTGCCAGCTCACCCGGCGGGAGGGTGGCCTACGAGCAGTACTTC
>NA|few|TRBV24-1|TRBJ2-2
CATSDDSTGELFF
TGTGCCACCAGTGATGACAGCACCGGGGAGCTGTTTTTT
>NA|few|TRBV19|TRBJ2-1
CASSIDDNNEQFF
TGTGCCAGTAGTATAGATGACAACAATGAGCAGTTCTTC
>NA|NA|TRBV6-5|TRBJ2-7
CASSLLRQDYEQYF
TGTGCCAGCAGTTTACTTCGACAGGACTACGAGCAGTACTTC
>TRBD2|many|TRBV29-1|TRBJ2-5
CSVGLAGAETQYF
TGCAGCGTTGGGCTAGCGGGGGCAGAGACCCAGTACTTC
>TRBD1|few|TRBV7-9|TRBJ1-2
CASSFVGTAYGYTF
TGTGCCAGCAGCTTCGTCGGGACAGCTTATGGCTACACCTTC
>NA|few|TRBV5-1|TRBJ1-1
CASRKGQNTEAFF
TGCGCCAGCAGGAAGGGACAGAACACTGAAGCTTTCTTT
>NA|NA|TRBV7-9|TRBJ2-3
CASSFSQGPDTQYF
TGTGCCAGCAGCTTTTCCCAGGGCCCAGATACGCAGTATTTT